Detailed here is one TCR beta chain. The sample comes from a study of blood T cell repertoires in COVID-19. For the study at large: COVID-19 samples from acute and convalescent phases originated in the United States, Italy and Spain.

Seattle patients were enrolled during active infection and followed longitudinally. Some clones are missing from TCRdb's copy, which holds only in-frame ones; the method was immunoSEQ multiplex PCR. The sample lists more than 150,000 clones, about four fifths occurring once. This CDR3 has 16 amino acids. V gave up 4 bases and J gave up 1 base, with 16 bases separating them. CDR1 and CDR2 (germline): SGDLS, YYNGEE. This chain uses TRBV9 with TRBJ2-3; D not certain. The sample comprised peripheral blood. The TCR was taken from a woman of 80 years or more with COVID-19, enrolled during active disease. The CDR3 nucleotides are TGTGCCAGCAGCTCCCGAGGCGGTATGGGCACAGATACGCAGTATTTT. Protein product: CASSSRGGMGTDTQYF.